This T cell receptor (beta chain) appears in the sequencing data of a study of tumor-infiltrating lymphocytes in primary liver carcinoma (TCRdb year 2017). In the study overall: Surgical resection was performed in China between late 2015 and early 2016 on roughly 5 patients with histopathologically diagnosed primary liver carcinoma. Hepatocellular carcinoma (four) or combined HCC and intrahepatic cholangiocarcinoma (one) was present in the five patients, who were three men and two women aged 30 to 69 years. Tumors of the five patients were stage T1-T3 N0M0 with maximum diameters of roughly 4 to 11 cm. Roughly 3.5 to 7.5 million productive TCRbeta reads were obtained per sample, and no significant difference in read depth was found between tissue types. The study combined TCRbeta repertoire sequencing, expression microarrays and whole-exome sequencing across five regions of each liver tumor, with adjacent normal tissue and blood. A total of 35 or so specimens from 5 patients went through TCRbeta repertoire sequencing, namely 25 tumor regions, 5 adjacent noncancerous liver tissues and 5 peripheral blood samples. Reproducibility between technical replicate repertoires was high, with correlation coefficients above 0.98 and mean shared-clone rates about 0.9.

Of note for this clonotype: Its recognized antigen is unknown. Base qualities are not recorded, but no much larger clone differs from it by a single base.

RNA from unsorted whole blood was extracted with TRIzol reagent, and germline DNA was obtained with the DNeasy Blood & Tissue kit. At the time of sampling, the patients were treatment-naive and had chronic HBV infection. Before surgery, approximately 3.6 milliliters of peripheral blood were drawn into K2EDTA tubes. Summary of the overall study and its limitations: Consistent with antigen-driven expansion, pairs of tumor regions showed higher repertoire overlap (mean roughly 35%) than either tumor-adjacent pairs (about 17%) or tumor-blood pairs (around 14%). With just a handful of patients in the study, the authors point out that the findings should be validated in a larger study. The top 250 clones accounted for a significantly greater share of the repertoire in tumors than in blood (p = 0.039). Comparison of CD4+ and CD8+ T cell repertoires was precluded by the use of bulk unsorted samples. Only the TCR beta chain was sequenced, which likely underestimates true repertoire diversity because unpaired alpha chains were not captured.

Trimming leaves V shorter by 2 bases and J shorter by 0 bases, with the junction holding 4 bases beyond the gene matches. The germline V gene supplies CDR1 MGHRA and CDR2 YSYEKL. The CDR3 starts with the cysteine, ends with the phenylalanine, and has 16 residues. Just the 48-base CDR3 DNA is kept, in frame starting at base 1. Starting from around 520 ng total RNA, TCRbeta-specific cDNA was produced by reverse transcription with a constant-region primer and ProtoScript II reverse transcriptase. TCRbeta libraries were built with three nested multiplex PCR rounds, a slightly modified ARM-PCR procedure. Multiplex TRBV1-TRBV30 forward primers and a Cbeta reverse primer were used in the first two PCR rounds, each of which was run for around 9 cycles. Sample barcodes and Illumina adapters were attached in a final 25-cycle PCR using Deep VentR polymerase. Before sequencing, amplicons between 200 and 500 bp were purified from gel using a QIAquick gel extraction kit. TCRbeta amplicons were sequenced on an Illumina HiSeq 2500 with 250-bp paired-end reads. The original pipeline was this. Reads were quality-trimmed with Trimmomatic v0.33, and paired reads were merged with FLASH v1.2.11 to recover full CDR3 sequences. V, D and J germline segments were assigned to the rearranged TCRbeta sequences using MiGEC v1.2.1b. Clonotype statistics and Shannon-Wiener diversity indices were calculated with VDJtools v1.0.0. To reduce sampling bias, subsequent analyses other than the diversity analysis used only the 250 most abundant clonotypes in each sample. TCRdb reran the public reads through fastp at Q25 and MiXCR, keeping productive beta chains. Entries that share a CDR3 protein sequence are merged under the most common genes and DNA. The V and J calls and clone size are TCRdb's, not the authors'. The sample yields 200,000 or so distinct CDR3 sequences; around three fifths were counted once. The ten largest clones represent approximately 6.5% of the sample.

The sample was peripheral blood. The TCR comes from a woman aged 55-69 years with primary liver carcinoma and hepatitis B virus infection. The chain is made from TRBV4-1 and TRBJ1-5, and 7 junctional nucleotides match TRBD1. The CDR3 region has the sequence CASSQRTGDSNQPQHF. DNA sequence: TGCGCCAGCAGCCAACGGACAGGAGATAGCAATCAGCCCCAGCATTTT.